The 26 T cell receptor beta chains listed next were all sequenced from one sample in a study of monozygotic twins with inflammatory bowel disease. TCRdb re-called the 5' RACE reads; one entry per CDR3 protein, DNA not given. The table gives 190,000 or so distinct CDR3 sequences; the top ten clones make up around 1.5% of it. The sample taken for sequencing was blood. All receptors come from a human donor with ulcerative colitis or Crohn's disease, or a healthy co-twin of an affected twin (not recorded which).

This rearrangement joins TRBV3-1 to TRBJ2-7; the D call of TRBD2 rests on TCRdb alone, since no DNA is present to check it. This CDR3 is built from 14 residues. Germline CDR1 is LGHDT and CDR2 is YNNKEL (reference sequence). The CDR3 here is CASSLPGAGDEQYF.

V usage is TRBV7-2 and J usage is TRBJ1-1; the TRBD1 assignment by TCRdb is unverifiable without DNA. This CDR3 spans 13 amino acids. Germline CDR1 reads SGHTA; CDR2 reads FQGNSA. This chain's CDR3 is CASTIRTDLEAFF.

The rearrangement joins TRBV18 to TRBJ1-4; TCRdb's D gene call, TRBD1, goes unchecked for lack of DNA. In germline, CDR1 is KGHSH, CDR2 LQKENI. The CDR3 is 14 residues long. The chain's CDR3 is CASSPGQLGEKLFF. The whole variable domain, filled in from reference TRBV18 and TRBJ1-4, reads NAGVMQNPRHLVRRRGQEARLRCSPMKGHSHVYWYRQLPEEGLKFMVYLQKENIIDESGMPKERFSAEFPKEGPSILRIQQVVRGDSAAYFCASSPGQLGEKLFFGSGTQLSVL.

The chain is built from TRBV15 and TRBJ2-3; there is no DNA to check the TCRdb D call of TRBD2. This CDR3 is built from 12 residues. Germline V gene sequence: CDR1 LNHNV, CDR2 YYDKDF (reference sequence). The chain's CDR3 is CATSRAEGTQYF.

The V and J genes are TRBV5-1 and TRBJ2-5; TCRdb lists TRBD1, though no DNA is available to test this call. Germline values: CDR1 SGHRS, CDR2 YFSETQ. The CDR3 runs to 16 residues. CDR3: CASSAGQGALVETQYF.

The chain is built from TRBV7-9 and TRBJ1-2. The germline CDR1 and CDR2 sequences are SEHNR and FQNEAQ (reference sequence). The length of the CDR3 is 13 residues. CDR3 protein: CASSWGRNYGYTF.

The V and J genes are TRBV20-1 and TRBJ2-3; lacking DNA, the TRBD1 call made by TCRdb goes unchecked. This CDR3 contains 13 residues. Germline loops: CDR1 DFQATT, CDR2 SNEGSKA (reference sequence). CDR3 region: CSASGQGLDTQYF.

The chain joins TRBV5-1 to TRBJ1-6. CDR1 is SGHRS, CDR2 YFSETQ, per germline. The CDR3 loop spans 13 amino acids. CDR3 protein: CASSLGIGSPLHF.

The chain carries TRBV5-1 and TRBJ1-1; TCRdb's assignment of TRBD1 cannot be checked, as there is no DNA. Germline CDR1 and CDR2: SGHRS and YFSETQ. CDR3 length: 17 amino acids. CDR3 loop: CASSFNPARGSNTEAFF.

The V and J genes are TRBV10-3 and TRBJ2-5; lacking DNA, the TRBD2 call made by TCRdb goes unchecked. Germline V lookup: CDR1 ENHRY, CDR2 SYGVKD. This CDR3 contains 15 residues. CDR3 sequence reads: CAISESGTSYETQYF.

CDR3 sequence reads: CASRGSGLEQYF. The chain links TRBV5-1 to TRBJ2-7. The CDR3 contains 12 residues. Germline CDR1 and CDR2: SGHRS and YFSETQ.

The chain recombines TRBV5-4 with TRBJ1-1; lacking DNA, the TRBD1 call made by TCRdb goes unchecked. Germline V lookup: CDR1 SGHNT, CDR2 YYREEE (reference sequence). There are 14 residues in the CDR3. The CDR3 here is CASSRRTGISVAFF. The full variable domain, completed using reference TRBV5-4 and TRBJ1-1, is ETGVTQSPTHLIKTRGQQVTLRCSSQSGHNTVSWYQQALGQGPQFIFQYYREEENGRGNFPPRFSGLQFPNYSSELNVNALELDDSALYLCASSRRTGISVAFFGQGTRLTVV.

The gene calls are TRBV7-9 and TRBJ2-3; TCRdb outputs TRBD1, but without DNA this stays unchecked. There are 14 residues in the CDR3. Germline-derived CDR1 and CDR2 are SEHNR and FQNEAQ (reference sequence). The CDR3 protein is CASSPRTATDTQYF.

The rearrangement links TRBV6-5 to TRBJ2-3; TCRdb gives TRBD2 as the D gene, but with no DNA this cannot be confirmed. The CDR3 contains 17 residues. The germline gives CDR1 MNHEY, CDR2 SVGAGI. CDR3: CASSILTSGGRPDTQYF.

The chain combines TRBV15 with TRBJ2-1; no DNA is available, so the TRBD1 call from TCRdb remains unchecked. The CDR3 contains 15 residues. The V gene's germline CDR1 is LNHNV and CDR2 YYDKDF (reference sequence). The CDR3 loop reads CATSRDWGGRDEQFF.

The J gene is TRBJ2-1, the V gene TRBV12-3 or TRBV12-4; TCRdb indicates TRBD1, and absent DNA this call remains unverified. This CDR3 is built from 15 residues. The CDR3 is CASSPAGQGRNEQFF.

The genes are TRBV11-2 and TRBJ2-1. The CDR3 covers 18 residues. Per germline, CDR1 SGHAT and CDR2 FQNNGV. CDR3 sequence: CASSLFAGQTSSYNEQFF.

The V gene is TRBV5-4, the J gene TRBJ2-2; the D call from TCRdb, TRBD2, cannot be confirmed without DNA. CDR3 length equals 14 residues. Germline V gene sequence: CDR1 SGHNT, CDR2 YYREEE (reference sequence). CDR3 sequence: CASGTSAFRGELFF. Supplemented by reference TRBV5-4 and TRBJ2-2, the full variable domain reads ETGVTQSPTHLIKTRGQQVTLRCSSQSGHNTVSWYQQALGQGPQFIFQYYREEENGRGNFPPRFSGLQFPNYSSELNVNALELDDSALYLCASGTSAFRGELFFGEGSRLTVL.

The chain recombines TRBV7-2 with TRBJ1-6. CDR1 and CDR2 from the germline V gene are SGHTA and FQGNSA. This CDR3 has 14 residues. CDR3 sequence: CASSSSSYNSPLHF.

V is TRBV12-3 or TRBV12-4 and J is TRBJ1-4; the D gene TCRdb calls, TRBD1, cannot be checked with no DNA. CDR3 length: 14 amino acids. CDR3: CASQPGHPNEKLFF.

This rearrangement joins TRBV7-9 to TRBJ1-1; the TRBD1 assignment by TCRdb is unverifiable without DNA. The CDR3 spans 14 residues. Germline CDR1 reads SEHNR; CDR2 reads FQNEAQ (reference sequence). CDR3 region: CASRQRQPNTEAFF.

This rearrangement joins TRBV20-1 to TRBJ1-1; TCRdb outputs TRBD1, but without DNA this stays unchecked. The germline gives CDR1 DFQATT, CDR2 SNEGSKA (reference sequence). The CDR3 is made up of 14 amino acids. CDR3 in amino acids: CSARISGADGEAFF.

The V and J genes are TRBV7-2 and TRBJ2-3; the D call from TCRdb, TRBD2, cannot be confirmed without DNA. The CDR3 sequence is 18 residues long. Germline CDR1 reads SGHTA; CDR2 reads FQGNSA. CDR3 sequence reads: CASSLRIAGGRKGDTQYF.

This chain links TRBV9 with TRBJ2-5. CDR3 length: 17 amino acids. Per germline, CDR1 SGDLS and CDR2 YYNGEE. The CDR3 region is CASSVASWGSTQETQYF.

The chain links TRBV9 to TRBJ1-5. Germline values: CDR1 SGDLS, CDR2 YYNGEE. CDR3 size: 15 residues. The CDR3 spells CASSADGALNQPQHF.

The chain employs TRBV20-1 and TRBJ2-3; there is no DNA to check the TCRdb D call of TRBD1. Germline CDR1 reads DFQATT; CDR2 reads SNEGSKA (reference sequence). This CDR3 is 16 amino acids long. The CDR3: CSARGLTGGSADTQYF.